Detailed here is one TCR beta chain. The data are from a study of T cell clones after liver transplantation. As for the study in general: In this trial, immunosuppression withdrawal was attempted within 2 years of liver transplant. As an antigen-independent comparator, third-party-reactive TCRbeta sequences came from pre-transplant mixed lymphocyte reactions. Draws occurred before transplant, before withdrawal, and after complete or failed withdrawal.

Sequencing used immunoSEQ multiplex PCR; TCRdb keeps in-frame clones, though not all of them. The data hold 55,000 to 70,000 clones, with approximately 92% observed a single time. The sequence derives from a human patient who received a liver transplant. The graft donor may have given rise to some T cells. Specimen: CD4+ T cells from blood, collected less than 26 months after liver transplant.

This CDR3 reads CASSLLAGSSYNEQFF. As DNA, the CDR3 is TGTGCCAGCAGTCTACTAGCGGGAAGCTCCTACAATGAGCAGTTCTTC. The chain is built from TRBV28 and TRBJ2-1, with TRBD2 matching 10 bases. The length of the CDR3 is 16 residues. Per the germline V gene, CDR1 is MDHEN and CDR2 is SYDVKM. Trimming took 5 bases from V and 0 from J; bases not matched to a gene: 4.